The 26 T cell receptor beta chains listed next were all sequenced from one sample in a study of control samples from healthy donors and cancer patients. Only in-frame clones appear in the TCRdb table, and some are missing; sequencing was by immunoSEQ multiplex PCR. Among fewer than 500,000 clones, 80% to 95% were seen once, and the ten largest hold around 6.8%. The sample comprised PBMCs. The receptors originated from a man in his forties or fifties with head and neck cancer.

The CDR3 protein is CASSPGGSYNEQFF. CDR3 nucleotide sequence: TGCGCCAGCAGCCCAGGTGGTTCCTACAATGAGCAGTTCTTC. This chain links TRBV10-1 with TRBJ2-1; no reliable D call. This CDR3 has 14 residues. Trimming shortened V by 6 bases and J by 1 base, and 10 bases separated the two germline ends. Germline V lookup: CDR1 WNHNN, CDR2 SYGVQD (reference sequence).

The chain has TRBV19 and TRBJ1-6; 9 bases agree with TRBD1. Per the germline V gene, CDR1 is LNHDA and CDR2 is SQIVND (reference sequence). The J segment lost 8 bases and the V segment lost 5 bases, leaving 4 bases of the junction unmatched. The CDR3 extends over 14 amino acids. Written as DNA, the CDR3 is TGTGCCAGTAGTTCCTGGACAGGGGATTCACCCCTCCACTTT. This codes for CASSSWTGDSPLHF.

The rearrangement joins TRBV3-1 (or the pseudogene TRBV3-2) to TRBJ2-7, with D perhaps given as TRBD1 or TRBD2 (5 bases each). This CDR3 spans 17 amino acids. CDR1 LGHDT and CDR2 YNNKEL come from the germline V gene (reference sequence). V gave up 1 base and J gave up 0 bases, with 16 bases separating them. The CDR3 here is CASSQGGFGKISYEQYF. CDR3 DNA: TGTGCCAGCAGCCAAGGGGGGTTCGGGAAGATCTCCTACGAGCAGTACTTC.

V usage is TRBV19 and J usage is TRBJ2-3; 7 bases match TRBD1. The junction had 6 bases not matched to a gene; V was cut back by 2 bases and J by 4 bases. The CDR3 loop spans 15 amino acids. CDR1 is LNHDA and CDR2 is SQIVND in the germline V gene (reference sequence). The CDR3 coding sequence is TGTGCCAGTAGTATACCGGGACAGATCCCAGATACGCAGTATTTT. This gives the protein CASSIPGQIPDTQYF.

The count of this clone is one. The chain couples TRBV5-3 to TRBJ1-1, with TRBD1 as a possible D gene (5 bases). TRBV5-3 is given ORF status, its function remaining uncertain. The CDR3 is 12 amino acids. V was clipped by 0 bases and J by 5 bases, with 5 bases between them. The CDR3 reads CARSLAGTEAFF. In DNA form, the CDR3 reads TGTGCCAGAAGCTTGGCAGGGACTGAAGCTTTCTTT.

V is TRBV6-5 and J is TRBJ1-1; D is uncertain. V was cut by 2 bases and J by 6 bases, with 4 bases left in between. Per germline, CDR1 MNHEY and CDR2 SVGAGI. This CDR3 region has 11 residues. For the CDR3, the DNA is TGTGCCAGCAGTTACCGAGCTGAAGCTTTCTTT. This gives the protein CASSYRAEAFF.

The CDR3 DNA follows: TGTGCCAGCAGGACAGGGGGGAGGGAAAAACTGTTTTTT. Translation: CASRTGGREKLFF. V is TRBV28 and J is TRBJ1-4; 9 bases agree with TRBD1. Trimming cost V 6 bases and J 8 bases; bases outside gene matches: 4. The CDR3 runs to 13 residues. CDR1 MDHEN and CDR2 SYDVKM come from the germline V gene.

In this sample, this clone turned up a few times. This chain uses TRBV27 with TRBJ2-2; D is possibly TRBD1 (5 bases). This CDR3 contains 16 residues. CDR1 and CDR2 from the germline V gene are MNHEY and SMNVEV (reference sequence). V lost 3 bases, J lost 5 bases, and 16 bases lay in between. CDR3 sequence reads: CASSFSGWQGTGELFF. The CDR3 DNA reads as TGTGCCAGCAGTTTCTCAGGGTGGCAAGGTACCGGGGAGCTGTTTTTT.

This CDR3 reads CASSRRATNEKLFF. Here the CDR3 DNA reads TGTGCCAGCAGCCGCAGGGCTACTAATGAAAAACTGTTTTTT. The chain is built from TRBV3-1 (or the pseudogene TRBV3-2) and TRBJ1-4, with D possibly matching TRBD1 (5 bases). Germline V lookup: CDR1 LGHDT, CDR2 YNNKEL (reference sequence). The CDR3 is 14 amino acids. Trimming cost V 4 bases and J 2 bases, with 8 bases left between them.

The chain links TRBV12-5 to TRBJ2-1, with 12 nucleotides matching TRBD2. V shed 1 base, J shed 15 bases, and the junction held 7 bases outside the gene matches. The length of the CDR3 is 14 residues. Per germline, CDR1 LGHNT and CDR2 FRNRAP. This CDR3 reads CASGLGLAGVSWFF. The CDR3 nucleotides are TGTGCTAGTGGTTTGGGACTAGCGGGAGTATCTTGGTTCTTC. The whole variable domain, remainder taken from reference TRBV12-5 and TRBJ2-1, is DARVTQTPRHKVTEMGQEVTMRCQPILGHNTVFWYRQTMMQGLELLAYFRNRAPLDDSGMPKDRFSAEMPDATLATLKIQPSEPRDSAVYFCASGLGLAGVSWFFGPGTRLTVL.

CDR3 region: CASRLPGRGNSPLHF. The CDR3 region has the DNA TGTGCCAGCAGACTTCCGGGACGGGGGAATTCACCCCTCCACTTT. This sequence joins TRBV11-2 and TRBJ1-6; possible D gene TRBD1, 5 bases. Germline assignment: CDR1 SGHAT and CDR2 FQNNGV. Between the trimmed V and J ends, which lost 6 bases and 7 bases, there was a span of 16 bases. CDR3 length: 15 amino acids.

The sample holds one count of this clone. This sequence joins TRBV3-1 (or the pseudogene TRBV3-2) and TRBJ2-3, with 7 bases that match TRBD2. The V gene's germline CDR1 is LGHDT and CDR2 YNNKEL (reference sequence). The ends lost 0 bases at V and 5 bases at J; junction bases unmatched: 8. This CDR3 region has 16 residues. This chain's CDR3 is CASSQDGAGVQDTQYF. The CDR3 DNA is TGTGCCAGCAGCCAAGATGGGGCGGGAGTCCAAGATACGCAGTATTTT.

The rearrangement joins TRBV3-1 (or the pseudogene TRBV3-2) to TRBJ2-1; D is possibly TRBD1 (5 bases). V shed 0 bases and J shed 4 bases, with 10 bases lying between them. In germline, CDR1 is LGHDT, CDR2 YNNKEL (reference sequence). The CDR3 loop spans 15 amino acids. The CDR3 DNA sequence: TGTGCCAGCAGCCAAGATTTGGGGCTATACAATGAGCAGTTCTTC. Translated: CASSQDLGLYNEQFF.

CDR3 sequence: CASSIERESGELFF. CDR3 sequence (DNA): TGTGCCAGTAGTATCGAGCGGGAGAGCGGGGAGCTGTTTTTT. J is TRBJ2-2 and V is TRBV19, with 8 bases identical to TRBD2. Trimming cost V 3 bases and J 7 bases; bases outside gene matches: 4. Germline CDR1 LNHDA, CDR2 SQIVND (reference sequence). The CDR3 consists of 14 residues.

The chain uses TRBV5-1 and TRBJ2-2; 8 bases map to TRBD1. With 6 bases clipped from V and 4 bases from J, the junction kept 11 bases outside the gene matches. The CDR3 covers 16 residues. From germline, CDR1 is SGHRS and CDR2 YFSETQ. The CDR3 sequence: CASILKVGTGTGELFF. As DNA, the CDR3 is TGCGCCAGCATCTTAAAAGTTGGGACAGGCACCGGGGAGCTGTTTTTT.

The count of this clone is one. The chain is built from TRBV6-2 or TRBV6-3 and TRBJ1-5, with unresolved D. Trimming took off 2 bases at V and 3 bases at J, with 11 bases between the two ends. Looked up from germline, CDR1 is MNHEY and CDR2 is SVGEGT. The CDR3 contains 15 residues. In DNA, the CDR3 is TGTGCCAGCAGTTACCTAGGGAATTTCAATCAGCCCCAGCATTTT. Protein sequence: CASSYLGNFNQPQHF.

The chain couples TRBV7-3 to TRBJ2-1; TRBD2 might be the D (7 bases). Trimming took 5 bases from V and 7 from J, leaving 18 bases between them. The CDR3 has 15 residues. Germline lookup yields CDR1 SGHTA and CDR2 FQGTGA. CDR3 DNA sequence: TGTGCCAGCAGCCCAGCGGGACCCACAGGGAATGAGCAGTTCTTC. Translation gives CASSPAGPTGNEQFF.

The V call is TRBV7-3, the J call TRBJ2-1, with D possibly being TRBD1 or TRBD2 (5 bases each). The CDR3 contains 17 residues. Germline V gene data show CDR1 as SGHTA and CDR2 as FQGTGA. V lost 0 bases and J 5 bases, leaving 17 bases between the germline ends. CDR3 nucleotide sequence: TGTGCCAGCAGCTTAACGGTGAGCGGATTGGGGCACAATGAGCAGTTCTTC. It yields the protein CASSLTVSGLGHNEQFF.

The J gene is TRBJ1-5, the V gene TRBV3-1 (or the pseudogene TRBV3-2), with D uncertain. The CDR3 extends over 13 amino acids. V was pared by 6 bases and J by 6 bases, with 12 bases between. In germline, CDR1 is LGHDT, CDR2 YNNKEL (reference sequence). This CDR3 is CASSPIHGQPQHF. CDR3 nucleotide sequence: TGTGCCAGCAGTCCAATTCACGGTCAGCCCCAGCATTTT.

The chain joins TRBV5-1 to TRBJ2-7; TRBD2 agrees at 11 bases. This CDR3 comprises 14 residues. The J segment lost 7 bases and the V segment lost 5 bases, leaving 8 bases of the junction unmatched. Germline V gene data show CDR1 as SGHRS and CDR2 as YFSETQ. CDR3 in DNA: TGCGCCAGCAGTCAGACTAGCGGGAATATTGAGCAGTACTTC. This codes for CASSQTSGNIEQYF.

The rearrangement uses TRBV10-2 and TRBJ1-5; TRBD1 matches at 10 bases. The trim removed 0 bases at V and 1 base at J, leaving 9 bases unmatched. The germline gives CDR1 WSHSY, CDR2 SAAADI. The CDR3 contains 19 residues. This chain's CDR3 is CASSESPDRGLGSNQPQHF. CDR3 DNA sequence: TGCGCCAGCAGTGAGTCTCCGGACAGGGGGTTAGGAAGCAATCAGCCCCAGCATTTT.

J is TRBJ2-7 and V is TRBV11-2; D gene unclear. Germline V gives CDR1 SGHAT, CDR2 FQNNGV. CDR3 length equals 13 residues. With 5 bases removed from V and 3 bases from J, the gap between germline ends came to 11 bases. The CDR3 sequence is CASSTEEGYEQYF. The CDR3 DNA is TGTGCCAGCAGCACCGAGGAAGGCTACGAGCAGTACTTC.

The chain links TRBV9 to TRBJ2-7; the match to TRBD1 covers 9 bases. Germline CDR1 is SGDLS and CDR2 is YYNGEE. The CDR3 runs to 14 residues. J lost 7 bases, V lost 4 bases, and 9 bases had no gene match. CDR3 in DNA: TGTGCCAGCAGCCCGGGGACAGGGCGCGGTGAGCAGTACTTC. Protein product: CASSPGTGRGEQYF.

The chain employs TRBV7-8 and TRBJ2-7; D gene uncertain. With 4 bases removed from V and 3 bases from J, the gap between germline ends came to 7 bases. Germline assignment: CDR1 SGHVS and CDR2 FQNEAQ. The CDR3 consists of 12 residues. The CDR3 spells CASSSLSYEQYF. The CDR3 DNA reads as TGTGCCAGCAGCTCCCTTAGCTACGAGCAGTACTTC.

The V and J genes are TRBV12-3 or TRBV12-4 and TRBJ1-2, with D maybe TRBD1 (5 bases). V was pared by 7 bases and J by 7 bases, with 13 bases between. The CDR3 contains 12 residues. This chain's CDR3 is CASNRRELGYTF. The CDR3 coding sequence is TGTGCCAGCAACCGCAGGGAACTTGGCTACACCTTC.

CDR3 bases: TGTGCCAGCGTCGAACAGGCTCATAGCAATCAGCCCCAGCATTTT. Amino acids: CASVEQAHSNQPQHF. V usage is TRBV6-5 and J usage is TRBJ1-5, with TRBD1 as a possible D gene (5 bases). The CDR3 sequence is 15 residues long. The V end lost 8 bases, the J end lost 0 bases, and 14 bases lay between the germline ends. CDR1 and CDR2 (germline): MNHEY, SVGAGI.